These T cell receptor beta chains were read from a single sample in a study of T-cell reconstitution after alpha-beta-depleted transplantation in children. TCRdb fed the PCR reads into MiXCR, producing one record per CDR3 protein. The data hold roughly 420,000 distinct CDR3 sequences, with 15% to 20% observed a single time. Sequencing was performed on PBMCs, mostly from graft donor cells, taken 360 days after TCRalphabeta/CD19-depleted stem cell transplant. These receptors all come from a boy younger than two who had a stem cell transplant for Wiskott-Aldrich syndrome, so the T cells may come from the graft donor. CDR3s include the opening cysteine and the closing phenylalanine or tryptophan. Each record gives: D gene, V gene, J gene, clone size, CDR3 DNA, CDR3 protein. A D gene is named only where the DNA matches it firmly. Not all rows give a size; the values are once, few, many and, for expanded clones, a class.

TRBD2	TRBV28	TRBJ2-5	.	TGTGCCAGCAGCCACCGACTAGCGAAGGGTGAGACCCAGTACTTC	CASSHRLAKGETQYF
TRBD1	TRBV3-1	TRBJ2-4	.	TGTGCCAGCAGCCAACTACCGGGACAGGGGGCATCTGTCAAAAACATTCAGTACTTC	CASSQLPGQGASVKNIQYF
TRBD1	TRBV12-3/TRBV12-4	TRBJ2-1	.	TGTGCCAGCAGCCCGACAGGGTCCCACTACAATGAGCAGTTCTTC	CASSPTGSHYNEQFF
.	TRBV12-3/TRBV12-4	TRBJ2-1	.	TGTGCCAGCAGTCGAGGACTCACGCCCCCATACAATGAGCAGTTCTTC	CASSRGLTPPYNEQFF
.	TRBV20-1	TRBJ1-1	few	TGCAGTGCTAGAGATGTGGGGAGGGGAATGAACACTGAAGCTTTCTTT	CSARDVGRGMNTEAFF
TRBD2	TRBV30	TRBJ2-3	many	TGTGCCTGGAGTCGCGTGGGCGGGGGGGCAGATACGCAGTATTTT	CAWSRVGGGADTQYF
.	TRBV7-8	TRBJ2-5	.	TGTGCCAGCAGCTTAGAGGCATCCAACCAGCCCCAAGAGACCCAGTACTTC	CASSLEASNQPQETQYF
.	TRBV5-1	TRBJ2-1	.	TGCGCCAGCAGCTTAGTCCTTGGATACAATGAGCAGTTCTTC	CASSLVLGYNEQFF
.	TRBV13	TRBJ2-1	few	TGTGCCAGCAGCTTTACCTGGGGGGAGCGGGCTAAACTATACAATGAGCAGTTCTTC	CASSFTWGERAKLYNEQFF
.	TRBV3-1	TRBJ2-7	.	TGTGCCAGCAGTCCGACTAGACAAGCAACCTACGAGCAGTACTTC	CASSPTRQATYEQYF
.	TRBV5-6	TRBJ2-1	few	TGTGCCAGCAGCTCATACGGTGGATACTCCTACAATGAGCAGTTCTTC	CASSSYGGYSYNEQFF
TRBD1	TRBV28	TRBJ1-1	.	TGTGCCAGCAGTTCCGGGACAGGACCCCAGAACACTGAAGCTTTCTTT	CASSSGTGPQNTEAFF
TRBD1	TRBV12-3/TRBV12-4	TRBJ2-7	few	TGTGCCAGCAGTACCCTCGGACAGGCTCAAGAGTACTTC	CASSTLGQAQEYF
TRBD2	TRBV12-3/TRBV12-4	TRBJ2-4	few	TGTGCCAGCACCCGACTAGCGGGAAGATCAAACATTCAGTACTTC	CASTRLAGRSNIQYF
TRBD1	TRBV6-5	TRBJ1-5	few	TGTGCCAGCAGCAGCCAGGGGGGACTAAATCAGCCCCAGCATTTT	CASSSQGGLNQPQHF
.	TRBV7-9	TRBJ2-1	.	TGTGCCAGCAGCTTGGAACGACCTGACAATGAGCAGTTCTTC	CASSLERPDNEQFF
TRBD2	TRBV29-1	TRBJ2-1	.	TGCAGCGTTGAGGGTAGCGGGAGGCTAACCTACAATGAGCAGTTCTTC	CSVEGSGRLTYNEQFF
.	TRBV15	TRBJ2-2	.	TGTGCCACCAGCAGACAGGGCCCGAACACCGGGGAGCTGTTTTTT	CATSRQGPNTGELFF
TRBD1	TRBV29-1	TRBJ1-4	few	TGCAGCGTTCTAATAGGGTACAGGGGGGGAGAAAAACTGTTTTTT	CSVLIGYRGGEKLFF
.	TRBV11-3	TRBJ1-1	.	TGTGCCAGCAGCCCGACACCGATGACAAGCTATGATCCCTGCCCGAACACTGAAGCTTTCTTT	CASSPTPMTSYDPCPNTEAFF
.	TRBV7-9	TRBJ2-6	many	TGTGCCAGCAGGGGCGTTAGCTCTGGGGCCAACGTCCTGACTTTC	CASRGVSSGANVLTF
.	TRBV11-2	TRBJ2-7	few	TGTGCCAGCAGCGTACGTCAGAGCTCCTACGAGCAGTACTTC	CASSVRQSSYEQYF
TRBD2	TRBV27	TRBJ2-1	.	TGTGCCAGCAGTCTCATAAGCGGGAGGGCCCACAATGAGCAGTTCTTC	CASSLISGRAHNEQFF
TRBD2	TRBV4-3	TRBJ2-7	.	TGCGCCAGCAGCCAAGAAGTCTTGGGGAGGGTACCTGGGGAGCAGTACTTC	CASSQEVLGRVPGEQYF
.	TRBV16	TRBJ1-5	few	TGTGCCAGCAGCCAATCCGGGCAGGGCAATCAGCCCCAGCATTTT	CASSQSGQGNQPQHF
.	TRBV3-1	TRBJ2-5	few	TGTGCCAGCAGCCAAGCGTCGATAGTTCAAGAGACCCAGTACTTC	CASSQASIVQETQYF
.	TRBV11-3	TRBJ2-1	many	TGTGCCAGCAGCTTAGCGAGCAATGAGCAGTTCTTC	CASSLASNEQFF
TRBD1	TRBV11-3	TRBJ1-2	.	TGTGCCAGCAGCTACCGGACAGGTGCCTCCTATGGCTACACCTTC	CASSYRTGASYGYTF
.	TRBV14	TRBJ1-2	.	TGTGCCAGCAGCCAAGAACAGCATATTGCCCATGGCTACACCTTC	CASSQEQHIAHGYTF
TRBD1	TRBV6-6	TRBJ2-7	few	TGTGCCAGCAGTTTTGGACAGGGTCAGTACTTC	CASSFGQGQYF
.	TRBV29-1	TRBJ2-1	.	TGCAGCGTTGTGCCTCGGGACCCTTCCTACAATGAGCAGTTCTTC	CSVVPRDPSYNEQFF
.	TRBV20-1	TRBJ2-7	many	TGCAGTGCTAGAGATGGGGCTAGCGCCATCTACGAGCAGTACTTC	CSARDGASAIYEQYF
.	TRBV7-2	TRBJ2-1	few	TGTGCCAGCAGCCCATTTCGGGGTCTTCCCTCAGGGGAGCAGTTCTTC	CASSPFRGLPSGEQFF
.	TRBV4-1	TRBJ2-3	.	TGCGCCAGCAGCCATGGGACTCGCAGCACAGATACGCAGTATTTT	CASSHGTRSTDTQYF
TRBD1	TRBV11-3	TRBJ2-2	.	TGTGCCAGCAGCGGCTGGGACAGGGGACAAACCGGGGAGCTGTTTTTT	CASSGWDRGQTGELFF
.	TRBV2	TRBJ1-2	few	TGTGCCAGCAGTGAAGCCCCGCACTCTAACTATGGCTACACCTTC	CASSEAPHSNYGYTF
.	TRBV7-2	TRBJ1-6	few	TGTGCCAGCAGCCGCAGGGTGGGTAATTCACCCCTCCACTTT	CASSRRVGNSPLHF
TRBD1	TRBV7-2	TRBJ1-5	.	TGTGCCAGCAGCTCATACGGGACAGGGTTCAATCAGCCCCAGCATTTT	CASSSYGTGFNQPQHF
.	TRBV7-9	TRBJ2-7	.	TGTGCCAGCAGGGGGGGGGTAGGACAGTCCGGCGAGCAGTACTTC	CASRGGVGQSGEQYF
.	TRBV4-3	TRBJ1-4	.	TGCGCCAGCAGCCAAGTTCGACTTCTACTGGGAAAACTGTTTTTT	CASSQVRLLLGKLFF
.	TRBV5-1	TRBJ2-1	few	TGCGCCAGCAGCTCCGACGGTCACAATGAGCAGTTCTTC	CASSSDGHNEQFF
.	TRBV18	TRBJ2-3	.	TGTGCCAGCTCACTCGGGGGCGCTAGCACAGATACGCTGTATTTT	CASSLGGASTDTLYF
.	TRBV20-1	TRBJ2-3	few	TGCAGTGCTCGATTCGGCGGGGCGAACACAGATACGCAGTATTTT	CSARFGGANTDTQYF
TRBD1	TRBV6-2/TRBV6-3	TRBJ2-5	.	TGTGCCAGCAGTTACTCGGGCCCCTTGGACAGGCCTCCTCGGGGGACCCAGTACTTC	CASSYSGPLDRPPRGTQYF
.	TRBV30	TRBJ2-1	.	TGTGCCTGGAGTTTCCCCTGGAATGAGCAGTTCTTC	CAWSFPWNEQFF
.	TRBV12-3/TRBV12-4	TRBJ2-1	.	TGTGCCAGCACGGCCGGCGGGGCGTACAATGAGCAGTTCTTC	CASTAGGAYNEQFF
.	TRBV7-9	TRBJ2-5	many	TGTGCCAGCAGCTTATCGGGAGTTGAGACCCAGTACTTC	CASSLSGVETQYF
.	TRBV5-1	TRBJ1-6	.	TGCGCCAGCAGCTTGGCCTTATCCAAGGATTGGGGCTATAATTCACCCCTCCACTTT	CASSLALSKDWGYNSPLHF
.	TRBV7-8	TRBJ2-1	few	TGTGCCAGCAGCTTAGTCTGGTCCCCCTACAATGAGCAGTTCTTC	CASSLVWSPYNEQFF
TRBD1	TRBV12-3/TRBV12-4	TRBJ2-4	.	TGTGCCAGCAGTGCGGACAGGGGGAAGAACATTCAGTACTTC	CASSADRGKNIQYF
TRBD2	TRBV5-1	TRBJ2-6	few	TGCGCCAGCAGCTTTAGCGGGCCTGGGGCCAACGTCCTGACTTTC	CASSFSGPGANVLTF
.	TRBV20-1	TRBJ1-1	few	TGCAGTGCTCTTAAAGCAGGGAGCGTCGCTGAAGCTTTCTTT	CSALKAGSVAEAFF
TRBD2	TRBV29-1	TRBJ2-3	.	TGCAGCGTGGGGCCTAGCGGGTCCTCCACAGATACGCAGTATTTT	CSVGPSGSSTDTQYF
TRBD2	TRBV20-1	TRBJ2-7	few	TGCAGTGCTAGAAGCTTTAGCGGGACTGTCTACGAGCAGTACTTC	CSARSFSGTVYEQYF
.	TRBV5-1	TRBJ1-1	.	TGCGCCAGCAGCATTGAGCAGGACACTGAAGCTTTCTTT	CASSIEQDTEAFF